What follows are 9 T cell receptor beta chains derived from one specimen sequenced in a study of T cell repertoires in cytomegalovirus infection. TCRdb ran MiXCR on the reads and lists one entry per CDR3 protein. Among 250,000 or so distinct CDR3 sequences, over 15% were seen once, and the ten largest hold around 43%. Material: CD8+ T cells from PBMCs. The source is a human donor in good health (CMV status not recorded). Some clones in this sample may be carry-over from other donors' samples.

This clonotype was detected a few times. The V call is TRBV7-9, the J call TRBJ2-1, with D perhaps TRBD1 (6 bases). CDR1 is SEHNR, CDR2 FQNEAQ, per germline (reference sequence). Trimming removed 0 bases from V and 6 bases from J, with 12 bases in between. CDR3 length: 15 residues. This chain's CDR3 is CASSLAEGVFNEQFF. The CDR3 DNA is TGTGCCAGCAGCTTAGCCGAGGGGGTTTTCAATGAGCAGTTCTTC. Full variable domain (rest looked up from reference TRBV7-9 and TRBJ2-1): DTGVSQNPRHKITKRGQNVTFRCDPISEHNRLYWYRQTLGQGPEFLTYFQNEAQLEKSRLLSDRFSAERPKGSFSTLEIQRTEQGDSAMYLCASSLAEGVFNEQFFGPGTRLTVL.

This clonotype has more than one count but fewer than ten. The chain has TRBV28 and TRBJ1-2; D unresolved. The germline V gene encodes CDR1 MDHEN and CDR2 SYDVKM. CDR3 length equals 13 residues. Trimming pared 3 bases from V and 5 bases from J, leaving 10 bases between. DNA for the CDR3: TGTGCCAGCAGTTTGGGTCTGGGATATGGCTACACCTTC. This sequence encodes CASSLGLGYGYTF.

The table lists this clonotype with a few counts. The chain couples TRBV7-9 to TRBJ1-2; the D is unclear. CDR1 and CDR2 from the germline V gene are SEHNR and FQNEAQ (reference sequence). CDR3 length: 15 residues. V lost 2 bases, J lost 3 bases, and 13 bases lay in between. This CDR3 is CASSLRGSADYGYTF. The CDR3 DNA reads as TGTGCCAGCAGCTTAAGAGGGAGCGCGGACTATGGCTACACCTTC. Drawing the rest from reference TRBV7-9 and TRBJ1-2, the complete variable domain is DTGVSQNPRHKITKRGQNVTFRCDPISEHNRLYWYRQTLGQGPEFLTYFQNEAQLEKSRLLSDRFSAERPKGSFSTLEIQRTEQGDSAMYLCASSLRGSADYGYTFGSGTRLTVV.

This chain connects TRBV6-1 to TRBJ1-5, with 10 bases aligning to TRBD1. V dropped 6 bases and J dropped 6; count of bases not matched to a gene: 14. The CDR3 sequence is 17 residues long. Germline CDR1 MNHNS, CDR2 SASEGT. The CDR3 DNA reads TGTGCCAGCAGGGCAGACAGGGGGCCCTTATCAGGTCAGCCCCAGCATTTT. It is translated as CASRADRGPLSGQPQHF.

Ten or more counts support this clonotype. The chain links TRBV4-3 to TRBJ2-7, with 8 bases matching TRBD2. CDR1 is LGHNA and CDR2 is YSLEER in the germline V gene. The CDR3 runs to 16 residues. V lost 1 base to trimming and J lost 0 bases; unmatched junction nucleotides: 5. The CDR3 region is CASSQAVAGISYEQYF. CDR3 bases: TGCGCCAGCAGCCAAGCGGTAGCGGGAATCTCCTACGAGCAGTACTTC.

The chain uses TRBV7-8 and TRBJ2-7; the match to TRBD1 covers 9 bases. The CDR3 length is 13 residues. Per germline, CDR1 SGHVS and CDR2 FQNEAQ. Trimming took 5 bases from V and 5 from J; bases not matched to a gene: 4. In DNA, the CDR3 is TGTGCCAGCAGCGCCCGGGACAGGGACGAGCAGTACTTC. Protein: CASSARDRDEQYF.

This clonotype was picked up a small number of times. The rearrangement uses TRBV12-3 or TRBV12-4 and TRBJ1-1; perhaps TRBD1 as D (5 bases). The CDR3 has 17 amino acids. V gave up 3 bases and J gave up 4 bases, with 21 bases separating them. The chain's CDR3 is CASSFLSGEGAGTEAFF. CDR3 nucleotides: TGTGCCAGCAGTTTTTTATCCGGGGAAGGGGCCGGCACTGAAGCTTTCTTT.

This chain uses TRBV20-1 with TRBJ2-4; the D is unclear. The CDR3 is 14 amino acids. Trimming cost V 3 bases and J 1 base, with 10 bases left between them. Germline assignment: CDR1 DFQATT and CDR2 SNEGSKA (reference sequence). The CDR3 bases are TGCAGTGCTAGTCAAGAGCTGGCCAAAAACATTCAGTACTTC. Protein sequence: CSASQELAKNIQYF.

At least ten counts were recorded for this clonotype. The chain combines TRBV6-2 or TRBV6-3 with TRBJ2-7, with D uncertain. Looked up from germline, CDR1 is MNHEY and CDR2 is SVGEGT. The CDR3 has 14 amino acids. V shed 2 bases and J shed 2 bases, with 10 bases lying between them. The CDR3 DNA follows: TGTGCCAGCAGTTACGCGTACGGAGCCTACGAGCAGTACTTC. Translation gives CASSYAYGAYEQYF.